Described below is a single T cell receptor (beta chain) sequence and its context. This CDR3 is built from 13 residues. V lost 3 bases and J 5 bases, leaving 11 bases between the germline ends. Germline-derived CDR1 and CDR2 are LGHNT and FRNRAP. These data belong to a study of siplizumab effects on memory and regulatory T cells. Profiled with immunoSEQ multiplex PCR; TCRdb holds only in-frame clones, not every one. Of under 130,000 clones listed, 85% to 95% were seen once; the top ten hold more than 0.3%. Sequenced input: CD4+ T cells sorted from blood. The rearrangement uses TRBV12-5 and TRBJ2-7; D unresolved. The source of this sequence is a human donor in good health. The CDR3 spells CASGLLSWDEQYF. Written as DNA, the CDR3 is TGTGCTAGTGGTTTACTGAGTTGGGACGAGCAGTACTTC.